The clone carrying this T cell receptor beta chain occurred a few times. The data were taken from a study of blood T cell repertoires in COVID-19. Overall study: Samples came from the United States, Italy and Spain, spanning acute and convalescent COVID-19. Sample material is recorded as cDNA or gDNA derived from T cells, B-cell-depleted T cells, or PBMCs.

Per the authors' pipeline: Amplifying reference gene primers gave estimates of nucleated cell counts. Sequencing was performed with immunoSEQ multiplex PCR; in TCRdb, only in-frame clones are kept and a portion is missing. V and J calls and clone size are as listed in that table; D and trimming were resolved from the DNA. There are some 67,000 clones in the sample; roughly 88% occur only once, and less than 1.5% lies in the top ten. V was pared by 11 bases and J by 4 bases, with 12 bases between. The CDR3 extends over 12 amino acids. Sequenced material: peripheral blood. The origin of this receptor is a woman in her sixties with acute or convalescent COVID-19. V usage is TRBV12-3 or TRBV12-4 and J usage is TRBJ1-5; possible D gene TRBD1, 6 bases. In nucleotides, the CDR3 is TGTGCCGCTGGCCAGGGGAATCAGCCCCAGCATTTT. This translates into CAAGQGNQPQHF.